The clone carrying this TCR beta chain has just one count. Its antigen is not known. As every portion of the isolated RNA was reverse transcribed, the sequencing read expressed TCRB transcripts. TCRdb keeps only in-frame clones here, not all; method: immunoSEQ multiplex PCR. This table has 240,000 or so clones, about 63% appearing once. The data originate from a study of beta chain features in type 1 diabetes. Study observations and caveats: Comparison showed that naive, central memory and Treg TCRB repertoires appeared more similar among patients than among healthy donors.

The length of the CDR3 is 12 residues. The V gene lost 3 bases and the J gene lost 8 bases, with 8 bases spanning the gap. Germline values: CDR1 LNHNV, CDR2 YYDKDF (reference sequence). The sample comprised naive CD4+ T cells from blood. The TCR comes from a man between 25 and 39 years old in good health. This chain connects TRBV15 to TRBJ2-1; D not certain. The CDR3 sequence is CATSRFTDEQFF. The DNA for the CDR3 is TGTGCCACCAGCAGGTTCACGGATGAGCAGTTCTTC.